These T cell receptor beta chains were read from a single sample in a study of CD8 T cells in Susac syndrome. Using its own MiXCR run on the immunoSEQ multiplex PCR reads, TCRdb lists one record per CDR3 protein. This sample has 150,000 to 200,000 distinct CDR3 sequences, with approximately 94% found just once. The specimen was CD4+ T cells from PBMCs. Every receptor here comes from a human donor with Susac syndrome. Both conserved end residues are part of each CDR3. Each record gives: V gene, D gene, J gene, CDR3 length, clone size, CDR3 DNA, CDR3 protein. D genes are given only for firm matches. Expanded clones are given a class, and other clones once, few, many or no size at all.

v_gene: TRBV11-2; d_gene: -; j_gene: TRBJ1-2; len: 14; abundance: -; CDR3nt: TGTGCCAGCAGCTTAGCCCAGGGAGACTATGGCTACACCTTC; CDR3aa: CASSLAQGDYGYTF
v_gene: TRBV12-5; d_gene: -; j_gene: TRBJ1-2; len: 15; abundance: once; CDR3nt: TGTGCTAGTGGTTTGGTCTTACAGGAAGCACTAGGCTACACCTTC; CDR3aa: CASGLVLQEALGYTF
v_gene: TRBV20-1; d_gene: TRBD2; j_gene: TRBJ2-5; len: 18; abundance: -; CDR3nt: TGCAGTGCTAGTGGACTAGCGGGGGGGCCGTATAAGCAAGAGACCCAGTACTTC; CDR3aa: CSASGLAGGPYKQETQYF
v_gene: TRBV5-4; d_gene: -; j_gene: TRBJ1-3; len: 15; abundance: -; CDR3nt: TGTGCCAGCAGCTCAGACAGGCTCTCTGGAAACACCATATATTTT; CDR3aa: CASSSDRLSGNTIYF
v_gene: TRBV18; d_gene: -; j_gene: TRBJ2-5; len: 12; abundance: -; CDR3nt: TGTGCCAGCTCACCGAAGGGACAGACCCAGTACTTC; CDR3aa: CASSPKGQTQYF
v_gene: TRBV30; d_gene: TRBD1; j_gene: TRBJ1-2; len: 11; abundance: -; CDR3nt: TGTGCCTGGGACAGGGCGGGGGGCTACACCTTC; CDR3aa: CAWDRAGGYTF
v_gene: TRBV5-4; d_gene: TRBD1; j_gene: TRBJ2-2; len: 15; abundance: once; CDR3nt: TGTGCCAGCAGCGGGGACAGGGGGCGCCCCGGGGAGCTGTTTTTT; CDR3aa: CASSGDRGRPGELFF
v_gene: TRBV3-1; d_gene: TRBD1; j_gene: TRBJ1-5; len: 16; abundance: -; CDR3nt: TGTGCCAGCAGCCCGGGACAGGTATATAGCAATCAGCCCCAGCATTTT; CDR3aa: CASSPGQVYSNQPQHF
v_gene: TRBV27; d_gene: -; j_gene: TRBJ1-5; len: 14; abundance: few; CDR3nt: TGTGCCAGCAGTTTACGCCAGGGGAATCAGCCCCAGCATTTT; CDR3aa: CASSLRQGNQPQHF
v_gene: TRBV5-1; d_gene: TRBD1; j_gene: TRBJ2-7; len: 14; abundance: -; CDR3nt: TGCGCCAGCAGCTTCGGGACAGGCGCCTACGAGCAGTACTTC; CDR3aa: CASSFGTGAYEQYF
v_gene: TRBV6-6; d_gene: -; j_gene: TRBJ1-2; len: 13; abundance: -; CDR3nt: TGTGCCAGCAGTTACGAGGGGGGATATGGCTACACCTTC; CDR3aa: CASSYEGGYGYTF
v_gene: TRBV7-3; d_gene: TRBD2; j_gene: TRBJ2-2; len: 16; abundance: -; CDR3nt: TGTGCCAGCAGTCCTAGCGGGGGGGCCTACACCGGGGAGCTGTTTTTT; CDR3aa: CASSPSGGAYTGELFF
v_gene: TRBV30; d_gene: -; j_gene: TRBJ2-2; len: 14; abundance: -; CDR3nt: TGTGCCTGGAACGGGGGGCAGGACACCGGGGAGCTGTTTTTT; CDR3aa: CAWNGGQDTGELFF
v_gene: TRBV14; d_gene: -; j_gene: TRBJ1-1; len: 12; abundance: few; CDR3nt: TGTGCCAGCAGCCGGGAGAACACTGAAGCTTTCTTT; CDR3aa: CASSRENTEAFF
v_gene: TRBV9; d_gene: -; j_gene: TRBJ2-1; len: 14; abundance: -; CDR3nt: TGTGCCAGCAGCCCCCACGCGCGTTACAATGAGCAGTTCTTC; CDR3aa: CASSPHARYNEQFF
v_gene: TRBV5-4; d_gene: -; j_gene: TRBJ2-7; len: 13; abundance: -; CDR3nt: TGTGCCAGCAGCTTCTCGAAGGTGGGGGAGCAGTACTTC; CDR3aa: CASSFSKVGEQYF
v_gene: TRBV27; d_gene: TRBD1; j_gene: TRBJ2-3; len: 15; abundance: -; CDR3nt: TGTGCCAGCAGCCTCACCAGACAGGGAGTAGATACGCAGTATTTT; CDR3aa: CASSLTRQGVDTQYF
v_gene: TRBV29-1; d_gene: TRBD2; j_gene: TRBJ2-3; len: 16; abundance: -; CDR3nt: TGCAGCGTTGACGCCGGGAGGGGCGTCAGCACAGATACGCAGTATTTT; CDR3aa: CSVDAGRGVSTDTQYF
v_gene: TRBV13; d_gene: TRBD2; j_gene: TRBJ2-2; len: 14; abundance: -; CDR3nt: TGTGCCAGCAGCTTCCCACTAGCGGGGGCCGAGCTGTTTTTT; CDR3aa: CASSFPLAGAELFF
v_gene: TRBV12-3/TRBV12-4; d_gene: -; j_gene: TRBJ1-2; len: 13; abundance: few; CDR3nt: TGTGCCAGCAGTTTGGGTTCCAACTATGGCTACACCTTC; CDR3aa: CASSLGSNYGYTF
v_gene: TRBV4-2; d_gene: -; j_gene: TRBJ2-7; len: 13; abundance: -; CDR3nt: TGTGCCAGCAGCCAAGTCGCAGTGGGGGAGCAGTACTTC; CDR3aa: CASSQVAVGEQYF
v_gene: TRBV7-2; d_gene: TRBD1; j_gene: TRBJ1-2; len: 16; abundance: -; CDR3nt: TGTGCCAGCAGCGCTCCGGGACAGGGCCTTTTTGATGGCTACACCTTC; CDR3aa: CASSAPGQGLFDGYTF
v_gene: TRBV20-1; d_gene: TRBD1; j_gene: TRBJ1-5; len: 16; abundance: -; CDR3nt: TGCAGTGCTAGTTATACAGGGGGCAGGGGCAATCAGCCCCAGCATTTT; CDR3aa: CSASYTGGRGNQPQHF
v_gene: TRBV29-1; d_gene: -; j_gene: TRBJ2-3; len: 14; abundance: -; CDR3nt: TGCAGCGTTGTGGGGGGGCCTAGCACAGATACGCAGTATTTT; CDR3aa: CSVVGGPSTDTQYF
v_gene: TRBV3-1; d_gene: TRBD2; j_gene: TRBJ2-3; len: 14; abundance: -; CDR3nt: TGTGCCAGCAGCCAAGCGGGGAGGGAAGATACGCAGTATTTT; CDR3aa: CASSQAGREDTQYF
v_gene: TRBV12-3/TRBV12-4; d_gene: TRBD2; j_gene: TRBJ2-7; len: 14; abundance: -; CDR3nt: TGTGCCAGCAGTTTAAAGCGGGGGCAGGGAGAGCAGTACTTC; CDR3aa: CASSLKRGQGEQYF
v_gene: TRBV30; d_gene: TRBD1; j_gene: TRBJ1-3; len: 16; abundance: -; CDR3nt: TGTGCCTGGAGAGTGGGACAGCGATTCTCTGGAAACACCATATATTTT; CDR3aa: CAWRVGQRFSGNTIYF
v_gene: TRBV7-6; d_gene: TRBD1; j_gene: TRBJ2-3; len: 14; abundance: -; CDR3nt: TGTGCCAGCAGCACCCCGAAGACAGGGCCTACGCAGTATTTT; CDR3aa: CASSTPKTGPTQYF
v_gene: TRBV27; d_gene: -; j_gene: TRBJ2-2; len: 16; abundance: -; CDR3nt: TGTGCCAGCAGTTCGAAGCGGCTTTTAAACACCGGGGAGCTGTTTTTT; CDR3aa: CASSSKRLLNTGELFF
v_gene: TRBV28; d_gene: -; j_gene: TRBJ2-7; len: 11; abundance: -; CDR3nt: TGTGCCAGCAGACTGAGATCCGAGCAGTACTTC; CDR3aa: CASRLRSEQYF
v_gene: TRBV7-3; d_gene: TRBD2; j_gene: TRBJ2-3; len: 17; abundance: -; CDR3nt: TGTGCCAGCAGCTACCGACTAGCGGGGGACGGCACAGATACGCAGTATTTT; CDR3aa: CASSYRLAGDGTDTQYF
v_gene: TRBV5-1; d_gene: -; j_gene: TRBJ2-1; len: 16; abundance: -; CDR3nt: TGCGCCAGCAGCATCGGACAGGGCTCGGGAGGTGATGAGCAGTTCTTC; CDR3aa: CASSIGQGSGGDEQFF
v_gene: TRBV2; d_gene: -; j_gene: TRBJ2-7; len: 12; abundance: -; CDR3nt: TGTGCCAGCACGGACAGAGACTACGAGCAGTACTTC; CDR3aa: CASTDRDYEQYF